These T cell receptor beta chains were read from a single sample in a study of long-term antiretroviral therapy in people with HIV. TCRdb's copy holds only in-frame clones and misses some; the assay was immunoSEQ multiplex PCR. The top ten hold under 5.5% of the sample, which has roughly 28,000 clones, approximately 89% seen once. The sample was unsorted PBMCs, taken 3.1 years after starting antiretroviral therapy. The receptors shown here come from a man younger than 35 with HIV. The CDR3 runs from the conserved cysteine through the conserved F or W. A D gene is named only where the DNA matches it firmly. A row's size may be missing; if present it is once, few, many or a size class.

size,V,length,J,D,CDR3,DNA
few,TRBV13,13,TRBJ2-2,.,CALSKWGTGELFF,TGTGCCCTCAGCAAGTGGGGCACCGGGGAGCTGTTTTTT
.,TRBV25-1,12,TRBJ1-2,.,CASSDQGDGYTF,TGTGCCAGCAGTGACCAGGGTGACGGCTACACCTTC
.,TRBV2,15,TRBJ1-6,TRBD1,CASSVTGGINSPLHF,TGTGCCAGCAGTGTCACAGGGGGTATCAATTCACCCCTCCACTTT
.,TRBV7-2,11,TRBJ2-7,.,CASSLAGEQYF,TGTGCCAGCAGCTTAGCGGGGGAGCAGTACTTC
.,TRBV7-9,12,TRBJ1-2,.,CASSGDPLGYTF,TGTGCCAGCAGCGGAGACCCTCTTGGCTACACCTTC
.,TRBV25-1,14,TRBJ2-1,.,CASSESTANNEQFF,TGTGCCAGCAGTGAATCAACAGCCAACAATGAGCAGTTCTTC
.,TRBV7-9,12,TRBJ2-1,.,CASSFVGFEQFF,TGTGCCAGCAGCTTTGTGGGTTTTGAGCAGTTCTTC
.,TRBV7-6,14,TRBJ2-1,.,CASSLAGGYNEQFF,TGTGCCAGCAGCTTAGCGGGAGGCTACAATGAGCAGTTCTTC
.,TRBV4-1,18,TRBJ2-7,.,CASSQTESGWDKRYEQYF,TGCGCCAGCAGCCAAACTGAATCCGGATGGGACAAGCGATACGAGCAGTACTTC
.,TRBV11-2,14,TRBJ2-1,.,CASSLAPWGNEQFF,TGTGCCAGCAGCTTAGCCCCTTGGGGCAATGAGCAGTTCTTC